The entry below describes one T cell receptor beta chain. Antigen specificity is unknown. Relative to the germline gene, one junction end is altered; a read error may explain this. The definition of stable Graves' hyperthyroidism was no ophthalmopathy progression within 18 months. Subjects aged 18 to 65 presented with newly diagnosed hyperthyroidism of less than 2 months' duration. Regions amplified from RNA transcripts were the TCR beta CDR3 regions. During a first-round RT-PCR of the TCR CDR3, the HTBI primer set was used. TCRdb re-derived calls from the multiplex PCR reads in MiXCR, one entry per CDR3 protein. This table has hundreds of thousands of distinct CDR3 sequences, 46% appearing once. This CDR3 is built from 15 residues. Germline CDR1 is SGHTA and CDR2 is FQGNSA. This sample was included in a study of T cells in Graves' hyperthyroidism and ophthalmopathy. Findings and limits, study-wide: Median prediction lead before ophthalmopathy onset was 6.5 months with the model. Stable hyperthyroidism and ophthalmopathy were separated using 13 V-J signatures.

V is TRBV7-2 and J is TRBJ1-1; D might be TRBD1 (5 bases). The TCR comes from a woman aged 18-29 years with Graves' hyperthyroidism. The sample was peripheral blood or thyroid tissue (not recorded which). CDR3 sequence reads: CASSQMTVRSTEAFF. The DNA for the CDR3 is TGCGCCAGCAGCCAAATGACAGTGAGAAGCACTGAAGCTTTCTTT.